This TCR beta chain came from a study of T cell repertoires in cytomegalovirus infection. Study-level results: CMV-specific HLA-C-restricted TCR beta clonotypes dominated the ex vivo response.

This clonotype appeared a few times. Its antigen remains unidentified. The CDR3 is 12 residues long. Germline values: CDR1 SGHVS, CDR2 FNYEAQ. V was clipped by 5 bases and J by 6 bases, with 10 bases between them. TCRdb used MiXCR to reprocess the reads, holding one entry per CDR3 protein. The sample records a few hundred thousand distinct CDR3 sequences, 40% being singletons. The sequence came from a human donor in good health (CMV status not recorded). Some clones in this sample may be carry-over from other donors' samples. Sequenced here: cultured PBMCs, sampled from culture after CMV antigen stimulation. The chain uses TRBV7-6 and TRBJ1-2; possibly TRBD1 for D (5 bases). CDR3 sequence reads: CASSPEGDGYTF. In nucleotides, the CDR3 is TGTGCCAGCAGCCCGGAAGGGGATGGCTACACCTTC.